This TCR beta chain was sequenced for a study of response to subunit inactivated influenza vaccine. The study's findings and limits: The study's authors posited that every seasonal influenza vaccination enlists few new T cells.

Germline V gene lookup returns CDR1 SGHRS and CDR2 YFSETQ. This CDR3 has 15 residues. V shed 0 bases and J shed 2 bases, with 12 bases lying between them. This clonotype has only one observation. Its antigen is still unknown. TCRdb ran MiXCR on the RT-PCR reads and lists one entry per CDR3 protein. The data contain about 160,000 distinct CDR3 sequences, approximately 10% of them singletons. This TCR came from a man aged 50 to 60 who received an inactivated influenza vaccine. The specimen comprised non-naive T cells sorted from PBMCs, sampled roughly 48 days after vaccination. The rearrangement links TRBV5-1 to TRBJ2-7; TRBD1 might be the D (5 bases). The CDR3 nucleotides are TGCGCCAGCAGCTTGGCTGCTCAGGGCACCTACGAGCAGTACTTC. It specifies CASSLAAQGTYEQYF.